This T cell receptor beta chain stems from a study of OX40 agonist ivuxolimab in advanced cancers. Study results and caveats: Expanded clones belonging to CD8+ T cells outnumbered, on average, those of CD4+.

Details on this clone: What it recognizes is unknown.

CDR1 SGHNT and CDR2 YYREEE come from the germline V gene (reference sequence). The CDR3 loop spans 15 amino acids. V was clipped by 2 bases and J by 4 bases; unmatched bases: 6. Generated by immunoSEQ multiplex PCR, the TCRdb table keeps only in-frame clones and is missing some. The table includes more than 65,000 clones, under 95% detected once. This sequence originates from an adult with an advanced solid tumor such as melanoma, head and neck, liver or kidney cancer. Sequenced material: CD4+ or CD8+ T cells sorted from blood, taken in a trial of the OX40 agonist ivuxolimab. The genes are TRBV5-4 and TRBJ2-5, with TRBD1 identical over 9 bases. The CDR3 loop is CASSLPTGGVETQYF. For the CDR3, the DNA is TGTGCCAGCAGCTTACCTACAGGGGGCGTAGAGACCCAGTACTTC.